This TCR beta chain was documented in a study of T cells after somatic rescue of genetic block. Only in-frame clones appear in the TCRdb table, and some are missing; sequencing was by immunoSEQ multiplex PCR. The table has some 90,000 clones, over 80% seen once. This clone was counted a single time. The TCR sequence derives from a woman aged 18 to 35. Sequenced material: peripheral blood mononuclear cells (PBMCs).

As DNA, the CDR3 is TGTGCCAGCAGCCCCCTAGTCGCCAGGCCCTACGAGCAGTACTTC. Translating gives CASSPLVARPYEQYF. This chain uses TRBV7-3 with TRBJ2-7; D is unclear. The length of the CDR3 is 15 residues. Germline CDR1 is SGHTA and CDR2 is FQGTGA. V gave up 5 bases and J gave up 2 bases, with 16 bases separating them.